The clone carrying this TCR beta chain appeared a single time. The record originates from a study of cytomegalovirus exposure and HLA in healthy donors. Study information: Assignment to the Caucasian-associated ancestry cluster applied to 75% to 85% of the roughly 420 genotyped donors.

13 Jbeta primers and 60 Vbeta primers were used for the PCR. The assay was immunoSEQ multiplex PCR, and TCRdb's table has in-frame clones only and misses some. The table includes roughly 200,000 clones, around three quarters detected once. The germline V gene has CDR1 SGHDT and CDR2 YYEEEE. The ends were cut back, 4 bases at V and 1 base at J, with 14 bases in the middle. This CDR3 region has 16 residues. The sequence was collected from a man in his thirties or forties in good health and CMV-seronegative. Sequenced input: PBMCs. This chain connects TRBV5-6 to TRBJ2-2; possible D gene TRBD2, 6 bases. CDR3 sequence reads: CASSPLGAGNTGELFF. CDR3 nucleotide sequence: TGTGCCAGCAGCCCCCTGGGAGCGGGGAACACCGGGGAGCTGTTTTTT.